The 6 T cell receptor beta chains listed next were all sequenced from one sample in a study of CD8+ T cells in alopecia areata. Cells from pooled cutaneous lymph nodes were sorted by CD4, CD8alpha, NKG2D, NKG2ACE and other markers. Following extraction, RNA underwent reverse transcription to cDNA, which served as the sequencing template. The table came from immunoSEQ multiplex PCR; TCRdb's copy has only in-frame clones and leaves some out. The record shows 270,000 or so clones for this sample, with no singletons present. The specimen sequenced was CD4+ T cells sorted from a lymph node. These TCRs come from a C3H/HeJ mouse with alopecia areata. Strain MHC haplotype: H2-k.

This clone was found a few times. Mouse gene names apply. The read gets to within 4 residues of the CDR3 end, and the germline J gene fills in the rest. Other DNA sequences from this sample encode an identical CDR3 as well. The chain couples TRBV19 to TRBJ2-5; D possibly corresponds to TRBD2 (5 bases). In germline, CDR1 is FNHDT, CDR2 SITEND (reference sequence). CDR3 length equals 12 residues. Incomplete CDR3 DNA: TGTGCCAGCAGTATTTGGGGAGAC. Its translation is CASSIWGD. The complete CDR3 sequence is CASSIWGDTQYF.

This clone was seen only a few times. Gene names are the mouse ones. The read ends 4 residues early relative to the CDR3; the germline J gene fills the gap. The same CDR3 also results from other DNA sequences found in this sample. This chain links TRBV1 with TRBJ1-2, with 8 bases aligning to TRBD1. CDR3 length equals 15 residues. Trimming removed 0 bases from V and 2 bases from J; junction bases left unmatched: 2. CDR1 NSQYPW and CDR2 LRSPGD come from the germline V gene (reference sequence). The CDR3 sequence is CTCSAEGQANSDYTF. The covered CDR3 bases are TGCACCTGCAGTGCAGAGGGACAGGCGAACTCC.

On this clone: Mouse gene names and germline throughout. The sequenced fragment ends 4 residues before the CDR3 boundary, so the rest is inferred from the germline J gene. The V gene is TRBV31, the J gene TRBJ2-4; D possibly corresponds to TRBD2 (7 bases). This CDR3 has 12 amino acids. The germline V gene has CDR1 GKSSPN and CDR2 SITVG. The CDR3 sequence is CAWGGRENTLYF. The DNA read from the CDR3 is TGTGCCTGGGGGGGGCGGGAAAAC.

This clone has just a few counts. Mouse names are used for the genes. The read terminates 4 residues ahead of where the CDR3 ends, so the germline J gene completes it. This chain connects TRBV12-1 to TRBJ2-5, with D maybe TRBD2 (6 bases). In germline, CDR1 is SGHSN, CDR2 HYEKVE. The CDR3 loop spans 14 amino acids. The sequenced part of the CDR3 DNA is TGTGCCAGCTCCCTTGGGGGTTCCGGAGAC. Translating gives CASSLGGSGD. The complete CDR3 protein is CASSLGGSGDTQYF.

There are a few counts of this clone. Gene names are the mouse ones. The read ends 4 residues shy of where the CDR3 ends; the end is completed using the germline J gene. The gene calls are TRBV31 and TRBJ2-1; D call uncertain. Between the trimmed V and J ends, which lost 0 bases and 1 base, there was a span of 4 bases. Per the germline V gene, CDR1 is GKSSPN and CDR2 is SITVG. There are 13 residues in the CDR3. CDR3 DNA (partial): TGTGCCTGGAGTCTGCGCAACTATGCT. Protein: CAWSLRNYA. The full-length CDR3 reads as CAWSLRNYAEQFF.

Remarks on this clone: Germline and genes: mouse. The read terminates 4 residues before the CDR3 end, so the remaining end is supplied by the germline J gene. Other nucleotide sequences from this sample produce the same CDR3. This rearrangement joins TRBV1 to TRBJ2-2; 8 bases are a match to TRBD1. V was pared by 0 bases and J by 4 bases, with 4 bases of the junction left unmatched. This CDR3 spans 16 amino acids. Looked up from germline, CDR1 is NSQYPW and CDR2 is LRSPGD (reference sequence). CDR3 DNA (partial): TGCACCTGCAGTGCAGATTCAGGGGGCGGCACCGGG. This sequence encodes CTCSADSGGGTG. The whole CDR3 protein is CTCSADSGGGTGQLYF. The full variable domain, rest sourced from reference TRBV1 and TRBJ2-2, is VTLLEQNPRWRLVPRGQAVNLRCILKNSQYPWMSWYQQDLQKQLQWLFTLRSPGDKEVKSLPGADYLATRVTDTELRLQVANMSQGRTLYCTCSADSGGGTGQLYFGEGSKLTVL.